This T cell receptor beta chain was documented in a study of blood T cell repertoires in COVID-19. TCRdb's copy holds only in-frame clones and misses some; the assay was immunoSEQ multiplex PCR. The sample records tens of thousands of clones, more than 65% being singletons. The sample holds many counts of this clone. This CDR3 spans 17 amino acids. Germline lookup yields CDR1 LNHDA and CDR2 SQIVND (reference sequence). The V gene end was trimmed by 4 bases and the J gene end by 1 base; junction bases not matched to a gene: 10. The sequence was obtained from a man aged 65-85 years with COVID-19, enrolled during active disease. V gene TRBV19 combines with J gene TRBJ1-1; 9 bases are a match to TRBD1. The specimen was peripheral blood. CDR3 region: CASSTVIPGQGNTEAFF. The CDR3 DNA reads as TGTGCCAGTAGTACAGTCATACCGGGACAGGGGAACACTGAAGCTTTCTTT.